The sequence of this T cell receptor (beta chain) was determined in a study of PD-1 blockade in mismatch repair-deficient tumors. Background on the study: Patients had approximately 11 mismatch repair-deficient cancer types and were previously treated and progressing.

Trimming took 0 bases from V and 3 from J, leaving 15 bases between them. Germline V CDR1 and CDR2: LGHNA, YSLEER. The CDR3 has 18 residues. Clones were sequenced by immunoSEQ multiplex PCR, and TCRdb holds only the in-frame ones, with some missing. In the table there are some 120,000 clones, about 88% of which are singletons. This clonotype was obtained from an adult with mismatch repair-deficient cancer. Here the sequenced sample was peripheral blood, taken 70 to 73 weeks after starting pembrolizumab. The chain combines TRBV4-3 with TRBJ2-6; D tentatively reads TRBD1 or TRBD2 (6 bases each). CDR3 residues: CASSQDPGAHIGANVLTF. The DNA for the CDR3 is TGCGCCAGCAGCCAAGATCCGGGGGCTCATATTGGGGCCAACGTCCTGACTTTC.